This TCR beta chain was identified in a study of blood T cell repertoires in COVID-19. In the study overall: Donors in the United States, Italy and Spain gave samples during acute or convalescent COVID-19. Sources were T cells, B-cell-depleted T cells, or PBMCs; the material itself was cDNA or gDNA.

Per the original data handling: Cell counts per sample came from amplifying reference gene primers. Repertoires were generated with immunoSEQ multiplex PCR, while TCRdb's copy carries only in-frame clones and drops some. V, J and clone size are those of that table, while D and trimming were read from the DNA. This sample carries a few hundred thousand clones, around nine tenths of them seen once, and the ten largest clones take approximately 9.8%. This clone was seen a few times. CDR1 and CDR2 (germline): KGHSH, LQKENI. Trimming took 6 bases from V and 5 from J; bases not matched to a gene: 6. This CDR3 is 14 amino acids long.

The rearrangement links TRBV18 to TRBJ1-1, with TRBD1 matching over 10 bases. Material: peripheral blood. This receptor was identified in a man between 35 and 55 years old who had recovered from COVID-19. In nucleotides, the CDR3 is TGTGCCAGCTCCCCGACGGGACAGGGGACTGAAGCTTTCTTT. As protein: CASSPTGQGTEAFF.